This is a list of T cell receptor beta chains from one sample in a study of OX40 agonist ivuxolimab in advanced cancers. Clones were read by immunoSEQ multiplex PCR, and TCRdb kept only the in-frame ones, dropping some. The sample has roughly 70,000 clones; around 82% are singletons. Sequenced material: CD4+ or CD8+ T cells sorted from blood, taken in a trial of the OX40 agonist ivuxolimab. The receptors stem from an adult with an advanced solid tumor such as melanoma, head and neck, liver or kidney cancer. Both conserved end residues are part of each CDR3. The order of the fields is clone size, V gene, D gene, CDR3 length, J gene, CDR3 protein, CDR3 DNA. D genes are given only for firm matches. Clone sizes are given selectively: once, few, many, or a class where the clone is expanded.

-,TRBV28,-,12,TRBJ2-7,CASSFFGYEQYF,TGTGCCAGCAGTTTCTTCGGTTACGAGCAGTACTTC
once,TRBV9,-,15,TRBJ1-2,CASSAAAGATGGYTF,TGTGCCAGCAGCGCCGCTGCCGGGGCTACCGGTGGCTACACCTTC
-,TRBV4-3,-,15,TRBJ2-3,CASSLSRGRGDTQYF,TGCGCCAGCAGCCTATCAAGAGGTAGAGGGGATACGCAGTATTTT
-,TRBV11-3,TRBD2,16,TRBJ2-2,CASSLGTSGRAGELFF,TGTGCCAGCAGCCTCGGGACTAGCGGGAGGGCCGGGGAGCTGTTTTTT
-,TRBV6-5,TRBD1,16,TRBJ1-3,CASSYSGQASGNTIYF,TGTGCCAGCAGTTACTCCGGACAGGCCTCTGGAAACACCATATATTTT
-,TRBV13,-,14,TRBJ2-5,CASSYGRGEETQYF,TGTGCCAGCAGCTACGGACGGGGAGAAGAGACCCAGTACTTC
-,TRBV5-4,TRBD2,18,TRBJ2-2,CASSLGAGGAIDTGELFF,TGTGCCAGCAGCTTAGGGGCCGGGGGGGCCATCGACACCGGGGAGCTGTTTTTT
once,TRBV19,-,16,TRBJ1-5,CASKTYSTRSNQPQHF,TGTGCCAGTAAAACCTACAGTACAAGGAGCAATCAGCCCCAGCATTTT
-,TRBV7-6,-,13,TRBJ2-2,CASSPQYTGELFF,TGTGCCAGCAGCCCCCAGTACACCGGGGAGCTGTTTTTT
-,TRBV7-2,TRBD1,14,TRBJ1-2,CASHRDRGGTGYTF,TGTGCCAGCCACCGGGACAGAGGAGGGACGGGCTACACCTTC
-,TRBV4-2,-,13,TRBJ2-7,CASSQGTVKVQYF,TGTGCCAGCAGCCAAGGGACAGTCAAGGTGCAGTACTTC
-,TRBV18,-,14,TRBJ2-3,CASSPGLGTDTQYF,TGTGCCAGCTCACCAGGCCTTGGCACAGATACGCAGTATTTT
-,TRBV7-2,TRBD2,16,TRBJ2-1,CASSIGSGRINNEQFF,TGTGCCAGCAGCATAGGTAGCGGGAGAATAAACAATGAGCAGTTCTTC
-,TRBV28,-,13,TRBJ2-1,CASSWAAHNEQFF,TGTGCCAGCAGTTGGGCCGCCCACAATGAGCAGTTCTTC
once,TRBV27,-,14,TRBJ2-1,CASSLNIVNNEQFF,TGTGCCAGCAGTTTAAACATAGTAAACAATGAGCAGTTCTTC
-,TRBV6-4,-,13,TRBJ2-3,CASSEEPTDTQYF,TGTGCCAGCAGTGAAGAGCCCACAGATACGCAGTATTTT
-,TRBV6-5,TRBD1,14,TRBJ1-6,CASGDRVHNSPLHF,TGTGCCAGCGGAGACAGGGTACATAATTCACCCCTCCACTTT
-,TRBV10-2,-,16,TRBJ2-7,CASSESLGLFSYEQYF,TGCGCCAGCAGTGAGTCGTTGGGACTCTTTTCCTACGAGCAGTACTTC
-,TRBV6-1,-,14,TRBJ1-4,CASSEGLLSGKLFF,TGTGCCAGCAGTGAAGGACTTTTAAGCGGAAAACTGTTTTTT
-,TRBV4-2,-,14,TRBJ1-6,CASSQFLQDSPLHF,TGTGCCAGCAGCCAATTTCTTCAAGATTCACCCCTCCACTTT
-,TRBV12-5,TRBD1,14,TRBJ2-2,CASGTGDTTGELFF,TGTGCTAGTGGAACAGGGGATACCACCGGGGAGCTGTTTTTT
-,TRBV28,-,15,TRBJ1-3,CASSLLPNSRNTIYF,TGTGCCAGCAGTTTACTCCCAAACAGCAGAAACACCATATATTTT
-,TRBV4-1,-,17,TRBJ2-6,CASRPRGANSGANVLTF,TGCGCCAGCAGACCACGGGGTGCCAACTCTGGGGCCAACGTCCTGACTTTC